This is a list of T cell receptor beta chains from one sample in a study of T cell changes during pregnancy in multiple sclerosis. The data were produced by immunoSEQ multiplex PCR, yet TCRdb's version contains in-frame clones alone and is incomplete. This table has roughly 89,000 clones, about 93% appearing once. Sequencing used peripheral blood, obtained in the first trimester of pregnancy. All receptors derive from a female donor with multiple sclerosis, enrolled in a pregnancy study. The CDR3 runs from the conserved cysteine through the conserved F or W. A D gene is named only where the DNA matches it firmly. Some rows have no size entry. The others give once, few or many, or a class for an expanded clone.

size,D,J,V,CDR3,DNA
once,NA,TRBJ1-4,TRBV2,CASSEMRTLVEKLFF,TGTGCCAGCAGTGAGATGAGAACTTTAGTAGAAAAACTGTTTTTT
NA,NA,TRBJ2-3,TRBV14,CASSQAGKGWGTDTQYF,TGTGCCAGCAGCCAAGCTGGAAAGGGGTGGGGTACAGATACGCAGTATTTT
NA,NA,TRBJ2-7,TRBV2,CASILRSSFYEQYF,TGTGCCAGCATTCTTAGGAGTTCATTCTACGAGCAGTACTTC
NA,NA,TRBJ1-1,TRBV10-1,CASSESGLHTEAFF,TGCGCCAGCAGTGAATCGGGTTTACACACTGAAGCTTTCTTT
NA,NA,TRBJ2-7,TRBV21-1,CASSNPGIDEQYF,TGTGCCAGCAGCAACCCGGGGATCGACGAGCAGTACTTC
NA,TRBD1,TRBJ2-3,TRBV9,CASSGGQLTDTQYF,TGTGCCAGCAGCGGGGGACAGCTCACAGATACGCAGTATTTT
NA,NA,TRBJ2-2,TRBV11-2,CASSLDFLAGELFF,TGTGCCAGCAGCTTAGATTTTTTAGCCGGGGAGCTGTTTTTT
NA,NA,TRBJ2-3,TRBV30,CGTRDSGTDTQYF,TGTGGTACCCGGGACTCCGGGACAGATACGCAGTATTTT
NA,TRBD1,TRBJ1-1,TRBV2,CASSERTGRGTEAFF,TGTGCCAGCAGTGAACGGACAGGGCGGGGCACTGAAGCTTTCTTT
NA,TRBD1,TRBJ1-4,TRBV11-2,CASSLTGMANEKLFF,TGTGCCAGCAGCCTGACAGGGATGGCTAATGAAAAACTGTTTTTT
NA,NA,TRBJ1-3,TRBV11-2,CASSLAGPGNTIYF,TGTGCCAGCAGCTTAGCAGGGCCAGGAAACACCATATATTTT
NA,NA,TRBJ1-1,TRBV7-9,CASSLSNLNTEAFF,TGTGCCAGCAGCTTATCAAATTTGAACACTGAAGCTTTCTTT
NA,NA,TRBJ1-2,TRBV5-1,CASSTDPLRGYTF,TGCGCCAGCAGCACCGACCCTCTGCGGGGCTACACCTTC
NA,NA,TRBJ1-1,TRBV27,CASSLQQSNTEAFF,TGTGCCAGCAGTTTACAACAGTCGAACACTGAAGCTTTCTTT
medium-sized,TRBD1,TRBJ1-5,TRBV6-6,CASNTGDSNQPQHF,TGTGCCAGCAACACAGGGGATAGCAATCAGCCCCAGCATTTT
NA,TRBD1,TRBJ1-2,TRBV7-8,CASSLQGATPYGYTF,TGTGCCAGCAGCTTACAGGGGGCGACTCCCTATGGCTACACCTTC
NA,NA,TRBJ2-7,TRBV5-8,CASNQGRAYEQYF,TGTGCCTCAAACCAGGGGCGTGCCTACGAGCAGTACTTC
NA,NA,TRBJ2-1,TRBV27,CASRSDSGGSYNEQFF,TGTGCCAGCCGATCCGACTCGGGTGGCTCCTACAATGAGCAGTTCTTC
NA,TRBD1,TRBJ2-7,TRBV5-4,CASRGPTGGRSYEQYF,TGTGCCAGCAGGGGCCCCACAGGGGGTAGGTCCTACGAGCAGTACTTC
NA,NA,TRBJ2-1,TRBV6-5,CASSYAAGEGNEQFF,TGTGCCAGCAGTTACGCAGCCGGGGAAGGCAATGAGCAATTCTTC
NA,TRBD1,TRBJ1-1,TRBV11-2,CASSSGQGDTEAFF,TGTGCCAGCAGCTCTGGACAGGGAGACACTGAAGCTTTCTTT
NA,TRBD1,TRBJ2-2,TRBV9,CASSARQGVTGELFF,TGTGCCAGCAGCGCCCGACAGGGGGTCACCGGGGAGCTGTTTTTT
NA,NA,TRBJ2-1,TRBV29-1,CSVDPPREQFF,TGCAGCGTTGACCCCCCGAGGGAGCAGTTCTTC
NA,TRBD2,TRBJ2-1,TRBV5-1,CASSSSGTNYNEQFF,TGCGCCAGCAGCTCATCCGGGACTAACTACAATGAGCAGTTCTTC
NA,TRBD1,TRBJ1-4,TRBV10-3,CAISEGDSNEKLFF,TGTGCCATCAGTGAGGGGGACAGCAATGAAAAACTGTTTTTT
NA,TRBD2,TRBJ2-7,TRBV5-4,CASSFRADGGEQYF,TGTGCCAGCAGCTTTCGGGCCGACGGGGGGGAGCAGTACTTC
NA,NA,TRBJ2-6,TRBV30,CAWIRQYSGANVLTF,TGTGCCTGGATACGTCAGTATTCTGGGGCCAACGTCCTGACTTTC
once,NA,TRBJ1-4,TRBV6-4,CASSDQAGEKLFF,TGTGCCAGCAGTGACCAGGCTGGGGAAAAACTGTTTTTT
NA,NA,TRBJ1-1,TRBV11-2,CASSYMGGASNEAFF,TGTGCCAGCAGCTATATGGGGGGGGCATCGAATGAAGCTTTCTTT
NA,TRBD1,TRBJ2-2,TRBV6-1,CASSEVRGSGGELFF,TGTGCCAGCAGTGAAGTCAGGGGGTCGGGCGGGGAGCTGTTTTTT
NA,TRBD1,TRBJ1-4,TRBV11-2,CASTQGAGEKLFF,TGTGCCAGTACACAGGGGGCGGGTGAAAAACTGTTTTTT
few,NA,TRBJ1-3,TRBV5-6,CASSQGTAGNTIYF,TGTGCCAGCAGCCAGGGGACCGCCGGAAACACCATATATTTT
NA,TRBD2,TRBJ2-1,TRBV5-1,CASSTIPGLAGNEQFF,TGCGCCAGCAGCACGATTCCGGGACTAGCGGGGAATGAGCAGTTCTTC
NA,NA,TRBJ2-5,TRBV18,CASSPLPIQETQYF,TGTGCCAGCTCACCACTCCCAATCCAAGAGACCCAGTACTTC
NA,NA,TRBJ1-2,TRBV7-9,CASSLGGGYGYTF,TGTGCCAGCAGCTTAGGCGGGGGCTATGGCTACACCTTC
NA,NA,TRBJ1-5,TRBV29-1,CSGSQGPNQPQHF,TGCAGCGGATCACAGGGCCCCAATCAGCCCCAGCATTTT
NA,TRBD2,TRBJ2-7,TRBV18,CASSPVGGGSSYEQYF,TGTGCCAGCTCCCCGGTCGGCGGGGGGAGCTCCTACGAGCAGTACTTC
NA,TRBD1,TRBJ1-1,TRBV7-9,CASSLEVQGGTEAFF,TGTGCCAGCAGCTTAGAAGTACAGGGGGGAACTGAAGCTTTCTTT
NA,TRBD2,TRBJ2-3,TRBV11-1,CASSLGLADTDTQYF,TGTGCCAGCAGCTTGGGACTAGCGGACACAGATACGCAGTATTTT
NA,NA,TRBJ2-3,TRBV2,CASSECGGGLTSTDTQYF,TGTGCCAGCAGTGAATGTGGGGGGGGGCTAACGAGCACAGATACGCAGTATTTT
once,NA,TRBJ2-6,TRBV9,CASSVALSGGGAAGANVLTF,TGTGCCAGCAGCGTAGCTCTTTCAGGTGGGGGCGCGGCTGGGGCCAACGTCCTGACTTTC
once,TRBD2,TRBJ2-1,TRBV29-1,CSLQLPGGEQFF,TGCAGCCTTCAATTGCCGGGGGGTGAGCAGTTCTTC
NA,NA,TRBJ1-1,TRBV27,CASSLGVGQNIQAFF,TGTGCCAGCAGTTTAGGTGTGGGGCAGAATATTCAAGCTTTCTTT
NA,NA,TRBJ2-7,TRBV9,CASSGGAPNYEQYF,TGTGCCAGCAGCGGCGGGGCCCCCAACTACGAGCAGTACTTC
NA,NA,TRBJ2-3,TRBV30,CAWSSSTDTQYF,TGTGCCTGGAGCTCGAGCACAGATACGCAGTATTTT
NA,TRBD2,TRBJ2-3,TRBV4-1,CASSSLASSTDTQYF,TGCGCCAGCAGCTCACTAGCGAGTAGCACAGATACGCAGTATTTT
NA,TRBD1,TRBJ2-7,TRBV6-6,CASKQGRDYEQYF,TGTGCCAGTAAACAGGGGCGAGACTACGAGCAGTACTTC
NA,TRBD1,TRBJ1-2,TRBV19,CASSIDPQGKGGYTF,TGTGCCAGTAGTATAGATCCACAGGGGAAAGGTGGCTACACCTTC
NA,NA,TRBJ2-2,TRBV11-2,CASSLWGANTGELFF,TGTGCCAGCAGCTTATGGGGGGCGAACACCGGGGAGCTGTTTTTT
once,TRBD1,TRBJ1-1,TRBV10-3,CAISQGELNTEAFF,TGTGCCATCAGTCAGGGGGAACTGAACACTGAAGCTTTCTTT
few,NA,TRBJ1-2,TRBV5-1,CASSLLAGDHGYTF,TGCGCCAGCAGCTTGTTGGCAGGGGACCATGGCTACACCTTC
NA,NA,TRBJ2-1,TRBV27,CASSWRVTGRVNEQFF,TGTGCCAGCAGTTGGAGAGTGACAGGTCGTGTCAATGAGCAGTTCTTC
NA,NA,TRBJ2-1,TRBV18,CASSPPISNEQFF,TGTGCCAGCTCACCACCGATTAGCAATGAGCAGTTCTTC
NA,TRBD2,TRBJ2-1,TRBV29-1,CSVDLAGVDNEQFF,TGCAGCGTTGATCTAGCGGGGGTGGACAATGAGCAGTTCTTC
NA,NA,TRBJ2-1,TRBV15,CATSRAAGSSYNEQFF,TGTGCCACCAGCAGGGCCGCAGGGTCGAGCTACAATGAGCAGTTCTTC
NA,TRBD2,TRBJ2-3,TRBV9,CASSVVEAGGLTDTQYF,TGTGCCAGCAGCGTAGTAGAAGCGGGGGGGTTAACAGATACGCAGTATTTT
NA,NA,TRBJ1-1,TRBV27,CASSLWDGGGMNTEAFF,TGTGCCAGCAGTTTATGGGACGGGGGTGGCATGAACACTGAAGCTTTCTTT
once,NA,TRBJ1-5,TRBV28,CASSLQGYNQPQHF,TGTGCCAGCAGTCTACAGGGTTACAATCAGCCCCAGCATTTT